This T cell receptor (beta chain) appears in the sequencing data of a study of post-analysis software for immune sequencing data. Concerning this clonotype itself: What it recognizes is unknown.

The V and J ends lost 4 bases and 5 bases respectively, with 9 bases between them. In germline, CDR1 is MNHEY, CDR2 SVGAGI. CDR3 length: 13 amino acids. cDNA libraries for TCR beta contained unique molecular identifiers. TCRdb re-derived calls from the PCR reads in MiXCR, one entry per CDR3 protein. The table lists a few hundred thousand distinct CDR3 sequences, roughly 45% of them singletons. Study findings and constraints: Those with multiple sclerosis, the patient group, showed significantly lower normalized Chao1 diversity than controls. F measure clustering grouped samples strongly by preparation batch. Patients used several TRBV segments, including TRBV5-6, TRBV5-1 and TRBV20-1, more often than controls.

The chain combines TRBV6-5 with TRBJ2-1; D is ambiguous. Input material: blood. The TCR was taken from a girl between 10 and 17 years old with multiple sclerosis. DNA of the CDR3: TGTGCCAGCAGTTCGTACCGGGACAATGAGCAGTTCTTC. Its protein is CASSSYRDNEQFF.